This TCR beta chain derives from a study of vaccination and CD4 T cells after COVID-19. Indicated treatment: roughly ten-day PBMC culture with coronavirus spike peptide pools or control peptides (ViraFEST assay). Note on this clonotype: Its specificity is not known.

Sequenced with the Oncomine TCR Beta short-read assay was DNA taken from cultured CD4+ T cells. A single record per CDR3 protein comes from TCRdb applying MiXCR to the PCR reads. The table lists about 20,000 distinct CDR3 sequences, about 68% of them singletons. Trimming removed 3 bases from V and 6 bases from J, with 20 bases in between. The CDR3 has 16 amino acids. The germline V gene encodes CDR1 SGHTA and CDR2 FQGNSA. The sequence derives from a human donor who had recovered from COVID-19. The chain carries TRBV7-2 and TRBJ2-5; possibly TRBD2 for D (6 bases). Sequencing was done on a sample of CD4+ T cells from blood, cultured in vitro. As DNA, the CDR3 is TGTGCCAGCAGCTTCCTAGGGGACTTTTCTGGGAAGACCCAGTACTTC. Amino acids: CASSFLGDFSGKTQYF.